This TCR beta chain was identified in a study of blood T cell repertoires in COVID-19 (dated by TCRdb to 2020 to 2022). At the level of the whole study: Samples covering the acute and convalescent phases of COVID-19 were provided by collaborators in the United States, Italy and Spain. The material from the prospective study consisted of cDNA or gDNA derived from T cells, B-cell-depleted T cells, or PBMCs. Deeply sampled blood TCRbeta repertoires from subjects exposed to, actively infected with, or recovered from COVID-19 were included in the dataset. The repertoires were released in a freely available public database meant as a resource for research on the immune response to SARS-CoV-2. The samples were drawn from the first 160 participants of the ongoing ImmuneRACE study and from 950 to 1,500 subjects provided by 6 global collaborators. Nearly every sample came with metadata listing a de-identified subject ID, COVID-19 status, age in years and sex. Where available, HLA class I and class II types were taken from metadata supplied by the sample provider and were not determined by assay-based typing. The full study reports these points: The quantity of clinical and demographic metadata differed by source and by participant and was supplied without curation.

TCRbeta CDR3 regions were amplified from genomic DNA by means of the immunoSEQ Assay, a bias-controlled multiplex PCR. The authors' analysis ran thus. The number of nucleated cells in each sample was estimated by amplification of reference gene primers within the assay. Sequence reads were collapsed and filtered to measure the absolute abundance of every unique TCRbeta CDR3 rearrangement. For each sample, productive Simpson clonality was calculated as the square root of Simpson's diversity index over productive rearrangements. TCRdb mirrors the immuneACCESS table, restricted to in-frame sequences. Some clones are absent from its copies; in checked studies, under half trace to an unresolved V gene, and the reason for the others is unknown. The V and J calls and clone size were taken over from that table, and D and trimming were inferred from the DNA. The sample includes 300,000 to 400,000 clones, with 70% to 90% observed a single time. Jointly, the top ten make up about 3% of the sample.

V is cut by 2 bases and J by 6 bases, and the space between the germline ends is 18 bases. Based on the germline V gene, the CDR1 and CDR2 sequences are MDHEN and SYDVKM. The CDR3 runs 16 residues from the cysteine to the phenylalanine. Here the CDR3 DNA is all that survives: 48 bases in frame from base 1. Comments on this clone: Its cognate antigen has yet to be identified. Base-call qualities are not available, and no considerably larger clone is one nucleotide away.

One collaborating source in Seattle enrolled patients during active infection and followed them longitudinally through the course of disease. Each collaborating institution followed its own protocols to collect whole blood in K2EDTA tubes. Collaborator samples were shipped for TCRbeta analysis as frozen whole blood, isolated PBMCs, or DNA extracted from either sample type. This TCR came from a woman in her thirties with COVID-19, enrolled during active disease. The chain joins TRBV28 to TRBJ2-3; the best D guess is TRBD2, with 6 bases matching. Sequencing was done on a sample of peripheral blood. The base sequence is TGTGCCAGCAGTTTACCCGCTGAAGGGAGGTGGGATACGCAGTATTTT. Translated, it gives CASSLPAEGRWDTQYF.